The 30 T cell receptor beta chains presented below share a single source sample, sequenced in a study of blood T cell repertoires in COVID-19 (dated by TCRdb to 2018 to 2020). The protocol used for the library was the immunoSEQ multiplex PCR assay. TCRdb took this table from immuneACCESS and kept in-frame rearrangements with V and J called. Such tables lack part of the clones; where checked against another copy, unresolved V genes explain under half of the gap, and the rest is unexplained. Across this sample there are approximately 50,000 clones, with 75% to 95% seen only once. Jointly, the top ten make up about 5.1% of the sample. The sample consisted of peripheral blood. The source of these receptors is a man in his 70s with acute or convalescent COVID-19.

The rearrangement uses TRBV4-1 and TRBJ2-5; TRBD1 matches 7 bases. Trimming took 6 bases from V and 2 from J; bases not matched to a gene: 12. CDR3 length equals 16 residues. Germline V gene sequence: CDR1 MGHRA, CDR2 YSYEKL. The CDR3 sequence is CASRATDRAGQETQYF. DNA for the CDR3: TGCGCCAGCAGGGCAACCGACAGGGCTGGGCAAGAGACCCAGTACTTC.

The chain uses TRBV13 and TRBJ1-1; D is perhaps TRBD1 (5 bases). V was trimmed by 1 base and J by 4 bases, leaving 10 bases between them. The CDR3 is 14 residues long. CDR1 is PRHDT and CDR2 is FYEKMQ in the germline V gene (reference sequence). As DNA, the CDR3 is TGTGCCAGCAGCTTAGCGGGGGATACCACTGAAGCTTTCTTT. Amino acids: CASSLAGDTTEAFF.

V usage is TRBV6-2 or TRBV6-3 and J usage is TRBJ2-7; tentatively, D is TRBD1 (5 bases). CDR3 length equals 15 residues. Trimming left V 2 bases short and J 4 bases short, with 15 bases between. CDR1 and CDR2 from the germline V gene are MNHEY and SVGEGT. This chain's CDR3 is CASSYRGTTVYEQYF. CDR3 coding DNA: TGTGCCAGCAGTTACAGGGGAACGACAGTTTACGAGCAGTACTTC.

The chain combines TRBV27 with TRBJ2-1; 8 positions match TRBD2. V lost 6 bases and J lost 6; bases outside the gene matches: 13. Germline V gene sequence: CDR1 MNHEY, CDR2 SMNVEV (reference sequence). This CDR3 is built from 16 residues. The DNA for the CDR3 is TGTGCCAGCAGCCCTATCCGGGGGGGGCCGACCAATGAGCAGTTCTTC. This gives the protein CASSPIRGGPTNEQFF.

This clone was counted a few times. The J gene is TRBJ2-7, the V gene TRBV2; D possibly corresponds to TRBD1 (5 bases). V lost 6 bases, J lost 5 bases, and 11 bases lay in between. The CDR3 spans 12 residues. Germline values: CDR1 SNHLY, CDR2 FYNNEI. The CDR3 nucleotides read TGTGCCAGCAGGCAGGGCCGAAACGAGCAGTACTTC. Encoded protein: CASRQGRNEQYF.

This chain connects TRBV6-2 or TRBV6-3 to TRBJ2-5; D is uncertain. Trimming cost V 5 bases and J 7 bases, with 14 bases left between them. Germline CDR1 MNHEY, CDR2 SVGEGT. The CDR3 consists of 13 residues. The CDR3 loop reads CASSRPEPGTQYF. The CDR3, as DNA: TGTGCCAGCAGTCGTCCAGAACCGGGGACCCAGTACTTC.

V is TRBV9 and J is TRBJ2-1; unclear D gene. The CDR3 runs 14 residues. The V gene's germline CDR1 is SGDLS and CDR2 YYNGEE. V was pared by 0 bases and J by 6 bases, with 10 bases between. The CDR3: CASSVVGELNEQFF. The CDR3, as DNA: TGTGCCAGCAGCGTAGTTGGAGAGCTCAATGAGCAGTTCTTC.

In DNA form, the CDR3 reads TGTGCCAGCAGACCCGGGATAAAAGAGACCCAGTACTTC. It encodes CASRPGIKETQYF. This chain joins TRBV7-9 and TRBJ2-5; D might be TRBD2 (5 bases). The V gene lost 6 bases and the J gene lost 3 bases, with 11 bases spanning the gap. Germline V gene lookup returns CDR1 SEHNR and CDR2 FQNEAQ (reference sequence). The CDR3 length is 13 residues.

The V and J genes are TRBV27 and TRBJ2-7; 7 bases are a match to TRBD1. The CDR3 runs to 13 residues. J gave up 4 bases and V 3 bases, and 3 bases lay outside the gene matches. In germline, CDR1 is MNHEY, CDR2 SMNVEV (reference sequence). The chain's CDR3 is CASSFDRAYEQYF. In nucleotides, the CDR3 is TGTGCCAGCAGTTTTGACAGGGCGTACGAGCAGTACTTC.

The chain uses TRBV2 and TRBJ1-6, with 8 bases matching TRBD1. This CDR3 is built from 15 residues. The germline CDR1 and CDR2 sequences are SNHLY and FYNNEI. The ends lost 4 bases at V and 5 bases at J; junction bases unmatched: 4. The CDR3 is CASSGQGANNSPLHF. In nucleotides, the CDR3 is TGTGCCAGCAGTGGCCAGGGGGCGAATAATTCACCCCTCCACTTT. The complete variable domain, with remaining parts taken from reference TRBV2 and TRBJ1-6, reads EPEVTQTPSHQVTQMGQEVILRCVPISNHLYFYWYRQILGQKVEFLVSFYNNEISEKSEIFDDQFSVERPDGSNFTLKIRSTKLEDSAMYFCASSGQGANNSPLHFGNGTRLTVT.

This chain links TRBV5-1 with TRBJ2-3; 10 bases fit TRBD2. Germline lookup yields CDR1 SGHRS and CDR2 YFSETQ. The CDR3 is 16 residues long. The J segment lost 4 bases and the V segment lost 0 bases, leaving 5 bases of the junction unmatched. CDR3: CASSLAGTSVADTQYF. CDR3 nucleotide sequence: TGCGCCAGCAGCTTGGCCGGGACTAGCGTCGCAGATACGCAGTATTTT.

This sequence joins TRBV4-2 and TRBJ1-1, with 7 bases lining up with TRBD1. CDR1 LGHNA and CDR2 YNFKEQ come from the germline V gene. V gave up 4 bases and J gave up 6 bases; unmatched junction bases: 5. The CDR3 has 13 amino acids. The CDR3 loop is CASSPTGLAEAFF. The CDR3 region has the DNA TGTGCCAGCAGCCCGACAGGGTTGGCTGAAGCTTTCTTT.

The J gene is TRBJ2-3, the V gene TRBV9; TRBD1 might be the D (6 bases). The CDR3 consists of 15 residues. CDR1 and CDR2 from the germline V gene are SGDLS and YYNGEE. Trimming left V 4 bases short and J 0 bases short, with 12 bases between. The CDR3 nucleotides read TGTGCCAGCAGCCCAGGGGACCATAGCACAGATACGCAGTATTTT. Translated: CASSPGDHSTDTQYF. The entire variable domain, with the rest obtained from reference TRBV9 and TRBJ2-3, is as follows: DSGVTQTPKHLITATGQRVTLRCSPRSGDLSVYWYQQSLDQGLQFLIQYYNGEERAKGNILERFSAQQFPDLHSELNLSSLELGDSALYFCASSPGDHSTDTQYFGPGTRLTVL.

The chain combines TRBV12-5 with TRBJ2-1; 13 bases align to TRBD2. Per germline, CDR1 LGHNT and CDR2 FRNRAP. V dropped 1 base and J dropped 5; count of bases not matched to a gene: 20. The CDR3 runs 22 residues. The CDR3 sequence: CASGLARTGWRTSGGSHNEQFF. The CDR3 nucleotides are TGTGCTAGTGGTTTGGCCCGGACAGGGTGGCGGACTAGCGGGGGTTCGCACAATGAGCAGTTCTTC.

This CDR3 is CASSLRGPTYGYTF. DNA for the CDR3: TGTGCCAGCAGCCTAAGGGGGCCTACTTATGGCTACACCTTC. This chain connects TRBV27 to TRBJ1-2; TRBD1 matches 7 bases. The V gene end was trimmed by 6 bases and the J gene end by 5 bases; junction bases not matched to a gene: 9. The CDR3 runs to 14 residues. Germline V gene lookup returns CDR1 MNHEY and CDR2 SMNVEV (reference sequence).

This chain uses TRBV7-9 with TRBJ2-4; D is unclear. Trimming left V 1 base short and J 9 bases short, with 10 bases between. The germline gives CDR1 SEHNR, CDR2 FQNEAQ (reference sequence). This CDR3 has 13 amino acids. CDR3 in DNA: TGTGCCAGCAGCTTAGGAGGTGGATCCATTCAGTACTTC. Translated: CASSLGGGSIQYF.

The rearrangement uses TRBV3-1 (or the pseudogene TRBV3-2) and TRBJ1-1; 8 bases are shared with TRBD1. Germline V CDR1 and CDR2: LGHDT, YNNKEL (reference sequence). The CDR3 contains 16 residues. With 2 bases clipped from V and 6 bases from J, the junction kept 11 bases outside the gene matches. CDR3: CASSQRDRGFRAEAFF. The DNA of the CDR3 is TGTGCCAGCAGCCAACGAGACAGGGGCTTTAGGGCTGAAGCTTTCTTT.

J is TRBJ1-4 and V is TRBV6-5, with 9 bases aligning to TRBD1. Germline V CDR1 and CDR2: MNHEY, SVGAGI. The CDR3 totals 13 residues. The ends lost 9 bases at V and 10 bases at J; junction bases unmatched: 9. This CDR3 is CASGGTGMGKLFF. The DNA of the CDR3 is TGTGCCAGTGGGGGGACAGGGATGGGAAAACTGTTTTTT.

This clone was recorded only once. The V gene is TRBV19, the J gene TRBJ2-3, with 10 bases matching TRBD2. The CDR3 covers 14 residues. Trimming removed 6 bases from V and 3 bases from J; junction bases left unmatched: 3. The germline V gene encodes CDR1 LNHDA and CDR2 SQIVND (reference sequence). In DNA form, the CDR3 reads TGTGCCAGTAGGAGTAGCGGGGGGACAGATACGCAGTATTTT. Amino acid sequence: CASRSSGGTDTQYF.

The rearrangement uses TRBV7-2 and TRBJ2-6; no definite D call. This CDR3 has 13 residues. Germline V CDR1 and CDR2: SGHTA, FQGNSA. The V end was cut by 5 bases, the J end by 0 bases, with 2 bases between. The CDR3 region is CASSHSGANVLTF. The CDR3 DNA reads as TGTGCCAGCAGCCACTCTGGGGCCAACGTCCTGACTTTC.

The gene calls are TRBV7-9 and TRBJ2-2; 7 bases map to TRBD2. Germline V gene sequence: CDR1 SEHNR, CDR2 FQNEAQ (reference sequence). V shed 8 bases, J shed 3 bases, and the junction held 6 bases outside the gene matches. This CDR3 contains 14 residues. As DNA, the CDR3 is TGTGCCAGCCTCAGAGGGAGGGACACCGGGGAGCTGTTTTTT. Protein sequence: CASLRGRDTGELFF.

This CDR3 reads CAISRRGEAFF. CDR3 nucleotide sequence: TGTGCCATCAGTCGCCGGGGAGAAGCTTTCTTT. The chain joins TRBV10-3 to TRBJ1-1, with D uncertain. V was shortened by 5 bases and J by 8 bases, with 9 bases between the two germline ends. The germline V gene has CDR1 ENHRY and CDR2 SYGVKD. CDR3 length: 11 residues.

This chain uses TRBV27 with TRBJ2-3; TRBD2 agrees at 12 bases. V shed 4 bases, J shed 1 base, and the junction held 0 bases outside the gene matches. The germline V gene has CDR1 MNHEY and CDR2 SMNVEV (reference sequence). This CDR3 is 15 amino acids long. The chain's CDR3 is CASSSSGGGTDTQYF. The DNA of the CDR3 is TGTGCCAGCAGTTCTAGCGGGGGGGGCACAGATACGCAGTATTTT.

The chain links TRBV2 to TRBJ2-7; D is possibly TRBD1 (6 bases). The CDR3 has 16 amino acids. Between the trimmed V and J ends, which lost 5 bases and 12 bases, there was a span of 29 bases. From germline, CDR1 is SNHLY and CDR2 FYNNEI. The CDR3 nucleotides read TGTGCCAGCAGTCGGGACACCGGCCCCCGACGAAAGACCCCGTACTTC. Amino acids: CASSRDTGPRRKTPYF.

This clone is a singleton in its sample. V and J are TRBV14 and TRBJ1-6; D is unresolved. V was clipped by 3 bases and J by 9 bases, with 6 bases between them. The CDR3 sequence is 12 residues long. In germline, CDR1 is SGHDN, CDR2 FVKESK. This CDR3 is CASSHQLSPLHF. In nucleotides, the CDR3 is TGTGCCAGCAGCCACCAACTTTCACCCCTCCACTTT.

The chain employs TRBV19 and TRBJ1-2; weak D call: TRBD1 (6 bases). This CDR3 region has 15 residues. V lost 10 bases and J lost 3, with 21 bases in between. The germline gives CDR1 LNHDA, CDR2 SQIVND (reference sequence). The chain's CDR3 is CATHMGGQFYYGYTF. CDR3 in DNA: TGTGCCACCCATATGGGCGGACAGTTTTACTATGGCTACACCTTC.

This chain joins TRBV5-6 and TRBJ1-6; perhaps TRBD1 as D (5 bases). The germline V gene encodes CDR1 SGHDT and CDR2 YYEEEE. Between the trimmed V and J ends, which lost 1 base and 6 bases, there was a span of 8 bases. The CDR3 is 14 amino acids. In DNA form, the CDR3 reads TGTGCCAGCAGCTTGCGGGGGGGTAATTCACCCCTCCACTTT. This encodes CASSLRGGNSPLHF.

This chain connects TRBV28 to TRBJ2-3; 14 bases map to TRBD2. The J segment lost 0 bases and the V segment lost 4 bases, leaving 15 bases of the junction unmatched. CDR3 length equals 21 residues. Per the germline V gene, CDR1 is MDHEN and CDR2 is SYDVKM. For the CDR3, the DNA is TGTGCCAGCAGTTCACCCGGGGGGACTAGCGGGGGTGTATCTAGCACAGATACGCAGTATTTT. This gives the protein CASSSPGGTSGGVSSTDTQYF.

This sequence joins TRBV28 and TRBJ1-2, with 8 bases matching TRBD1. CDR1 and CDR2 (germline): MDHEN, SYDVKM. This CDR3 region has 12 residues. The ends lost 5 bases at V and 7 bases at J; junction bases unmatched: 3. CDR3 DNA sequence: TGTGCCAGCAGTGAGACAGGGGTTGGCTACACCTTC. It translates to CASSETGVGYTF.

The chain carries TRBV7-8 and TRBJ2-1; 7 bases align to TRBD1. V was pared by 5 bases and J by 13 bases, with 8 bases of the junction left unmatched. Per the germline V gene, CDR1 is SGHVS and CDR2 is FQNEAQ. The CDR3 has 12 amino acids. As DNA, the CDR3 is TGTGCCAGCAGCCCCCGGACAGGTAGTCAGTTCTTC. Protein sequence: CASSPRTGSQFF.